The 7 T cell receptor beta chains below come from one sample, sequenced in a study of cytomegalovirus exposure and HLA in healthy donors. With 60 Vbeta and 13 Jbeta primers, the PCR was carried out. Sequencing used immunoSEQ multiplex PCR; TCRdb keeps in-frame clones, though not all of them. The repertoire consists of about 150,000 clones, with roughly three quarters occurring once and the leading ten covering approximately 8%. The source material was PBMCs. These receptors all come from a man younger than 45 in good health and CMV-seropositive.

V usage is TRBV28 and J usage is TRBJ2-5; D may be TRBD2 (5 bases). Trimming left V 8 bases short and J 4 bases short, with 11 bases between. The germline V gene has CDR1 MDHEN and CDR2 SYDVKM. This CDR3 comprises 12 residues. DNA for the CDR3: TGTGCCAGCGAAGGAGGTGGAGAGACCCAGTACTTC. Residues: CASEGGGETQYF. The full variable domain, completed using reference TRBV28 and TRBJ2-5, is DVKVTQSSRYLVKRTGEKVFLECVQDMDHENMFWYRQDPGLGLRLIYFSYDVKMKEKGDIPEGYSVSREKKERFSLILESASTNQTSMYLCASEGGGETQYFGPGTRLLVL.

This chain links TRBV2 with TRBJ2-7, with TRBD1 matching over 7 bases. The germline CDR1 and CDR2 sequences are SNHLY and FYNNEI. This CDR3 region has 15 residues. With 6 bases clipped from V and 0 bases from J, the junction kept 8 bases outside the gene matches. The CDR3 loop is CASRIGQANSYEQYF. DNA for the CDR3: TGTGCCAGCAGAATAGGACAGGCGAACTCCTACGAGCAGTACTTC.

This clone is a singleton in its sample. The rearrangement joins TRBV9 to TRBJ2-1; D is ambiguous. Germline assignment: CDR1 SGDLS and CDR2 YYNGEE. This CDR3 is built from 14 residues. V gave up 3 bases and J gave up 8 bases, with 15 bases separating them. The CDR3 reads CASSARVTHDEQFF. In DNA, the CDR3 is TGTGCCAGCAGCGCCCGAGTCACGCACGATGAGCAGTTCTTC.

The V and J genes are TRBV28 and TRBJ2-1; D call uncertain. From germline, CDR1 is MDHEN and CDR2 SYDVKM. This CDR3 comprises 11 residues. Trimming removed 7 bases at V and 4 bases at J, with 5 bases between. DNA for the CDR3: TGTGCCAGCACTAGGTACAATGAGCAGTTCTTC. The encoded protein is CASTRYNEQFF.

The chain is built from TRBV5-1 and TRBJ2-1; 7 bases are a match to TRBD2. This CDR3 is 14 amino acids long. J lost 7 bases, V lost 4 bases, and 8 bases had no gene match. The germline CDR1 and CDR2 sequences are SGHRS and YFSETQ. This CDR3 is CASSPVTSKNEQFF. The CDR3 nucleotides are TGCGCCAGCAGCCCGGTGACTAGCAAGAATGAGCAGTTCTTC.

The rearrangement links TRBV5-4 to TRBJ2-1, with D possibly matching TRBD2 (6 bases). The CDR3 is 14 residues long. The germline V gene encodes CDR1 SGHNT and CDR2 YYREEE (reference sequence). V lost 8 bases and J lost 1, with 13 bases in between. The CDR3 region is CASNDRGSYNEQFF. The CDR3, as DNA: TGTGCCAGTAACGACCGGGGGTCCTACAATGAGCAGTTCTTC.

This chain links TRBV19 with TRBJ1-4, with TRBD1 matching 7 bases. Germline trimming cut 10 bases from V and 4 bases from J; bases unmatched to any gene: 6. The germline gives CDR1 LNHDA, CDR2 SQIVND (reference sequence). This CDR3 spans 13 amino acids. The CDR3 protein is CATLTGSNEKLFF. The CDR3 nucleotides read TGTGCCACCCTGACAGGGAGTAATGAAAAACTGTTTTTT.